This T cell receptor (beta chain) came from a study of human T cells and chemical hapten exposure. Across the whole study: All through the approximately 25-week study, the scalp of each patient received diphenylcyclopropenone doses weekly. After 6 days, upper back 0.01% DPC patch tests were scored. Broader study findings: Versus controls, expanded TCRs had significantly more large CDR3 similarity clusters.

Regarding this clonotype: Its antigen is still unknown.

TCRdb re-analysed the RACE reads in MiXCR, keeping a single row per CDR3 protein. The repertoire holds 90,000 or so distinct CDR3 sequences, with 8.5% as singletons. CDR1 LNHDA and CDR2 SQIVND come from the germline V gene (reference sequence). Trimming removed 3 bases from V and 8 bases from J, with 19 bases in between. The CDR3 runs to 15 residues. The time point was: pre-sensitization, week 0. Specified treatment: therapeutic diphenylcyclopropenone sensitization with weekly scalp DPC. This receptor was taken from a man aged 35 to 55 with alopecia areata. Some clones in this sample may be carry-over from other donors' samples. The source was whole blood, collected in connection with sensitization to the hapten diphenylcyclopropenone (DPC). This chain uses TRBV19 with TRBJ1-1, with D perhaps matching TRBD1 (5 bases). CDR3: CASSIRGMRGSEAFF. Here the CDR3 DNA reads TGTGCCAGTAGTATTAGGGGAATGAGGGGTAGCGAAGCTTTCTTT.